The 19 T cell receptor beta chains listed next were all sequenced from one sample in a study of blood T cell repertoires in COVID-19. Using immunoSEQ multiplex PCR, the repertoire was profiled, and TCRdb retains in-frame clones only, with some absent. The data contain a few hundred thousand clones, about 85% of them singletons. The source material was peripheral blood. These receptors came from a human donor with COVID-19, enrolled during active disease. The donor label of this sample is uncertain.

V and J are TRBV5-1 and TRBJ2-7, with TRBD2 identical over 8 bases. There are 14 residues in the CDR3. The J segment lost 5 bases and the V segment lost 1 base, leaving 5 bases of the junction unmatched. Germline V gives CDR1 SGHRS, CDR2 YFSETQ. The CDR3 protein is CASSLRAGANEQYF. CDR3 DNA: TGCGCCAGCAGCTTGAGAGCGGGAGCGAACGAGCAGTACTTC.

The V and J genes are TRBV6-2 or TRBV6-3 and TRBJ1-2; D may be TRBD1 (6 bases). V dropped 6 bases and J dropped 4 bases, with 15 bases sitting between them. This CDR3 is 14 amino acids long. Per the germline V gene, CDR1 is MNHEY and CDR2 is SVGEGT. In nucleotides, the CDR3 is TGTGCCAGCAGCCGGGACGGGGGGCCCTATGGCTACACCTTC. Translation: CASSRDGGPYGYTF.

The chain links TRBV28 to TRBJ1-5; 7 bases line up with TRBD1. J lost 1 base, V lost 3 bases, and 3 bases had no gene match. CDR3 length equals 15 residues. Germline V gives CDR1 MDHEN, CDR2 SYDVKM. The CDR3 loop reads CASSLGDRSNQPQHF. The CDR3 region has the DNA TGTGCCAGCAGTTTGGGGGACAGAAGCAATCAGCCCCAGCATTTT. Full variable domain (missing parts from reference TRBV28 and TRBJ1-5): DVKVTQSSRYLVKRTGEKVFLECVQDMDHENMFWYRQDPGLGLRLIYFSYDVKMKEKGDIPEGYSVSREKKERFSLILESASTNQTSMYLCASSLGDRSNQPQHFGDGTRLSIL.

V usage is TRBV20-1 and J usage is TRBJ2-1; no definite D call. This CDR3 region has 11 residues. The germline gives CDR1 DFQATT, CDR2 SNEGSKA (reference sequence). V dropped 6 bases and J dropped 8 bases, with 11 bases sitting between them. The CDR3 DNA sequence: TGCAGTGCCACCCCAGAAGATGAGCAGTTCTTC. This codes for CSATPEDEQFF.

This clone was counted a few times. The rearrangement joins TRBV5-6 to TRBJ2-7, with D possibly TRBD1 on 6 matching bases. This CDR3 has 15 residues. The V end was cut by 4 bases, the J end by 2 bases, with 16 bases between. Germline V gene lookup returns CDR1 SGHDT and CDR2 YYEEEE. The CDR3 nucleotides read TGTGCCAGCAGCCTAAACGGACAGTTCCCCTACGAGCAGTACTTC. Encoded protein: CASSLNGQFPYEQYF.

This chain uses TRBV19 with TRBJ1-5; 7 bases are a match to TRBD1. V gave up 7 bases and J gave up 6 bases; unmatched junction bases: 9. The germline V gene encodes CDR1 LNHDA and CDR2 SQIVND (reference sequence). The CDR3 is 14 amino acids. The CDR3 spells CASIQGGSGQPQHF. CDR3 coding DNA: TGTGCCAGTATACAAGGGGGCAGTGGTCAGCCCCAGCATTTT.

The chain combines TRBV11-1 with TRBJ1-1; 7 nucleotides line up with TRBD1. Unmatched junction bases numbered 2, after V lost 1 base and J lost 3 bases. This CDR3 comprises 14 residues. Germline V lookup: CDR1 SGHAT, CDR2 FQDESV (reference sequence). CDR3 protein: CASSLDRGDTEAFF. CDR3 in DNA: TGTGCCAGCAGCTTAGACAGGGGCGACACTGAAGCTTTCTTT.

V and J are TRBV7-8 and TRBJ2-7, with 14 bases aligning to TRBD2. The CDR3 length is 16 residues. Per germline, CDR1 SGHVS and CDR2 FQNEAQ. J lost 4 bases, V lost 5 bases, and 7 bases had no gene match. CDR3 in amino acids: CASSKGLAGDLYEQYF. The CDR3 region has the DNA TGTGCCAGCAGCAAGGGACTAGCGGGAGATTTGTACGAGCAGTACTTC. Full variable domain (outside the CDR3, taken from reference TRBV7-8 and TRBJ2-7): GAGVSQSPRYKVAKRGQDVALRCDPISGHVSLFWYQQALGQGPEFLTYFQNEAQLDKSGLPSDRFFAERPEGSVSTLKIQRTQQEDSAVYLCASSKGLAGDLYEQYFGPGTRLTVT.

The V gene is TRBV28, the J gene TRBJ2-5, with 7 bases lining up with TRBD1. The junction had 5 bases not matched to a gene; V was cut back by 2 bases and J by 2 bases. This CDR3 contains 15 residues. Germline values: CDR1 MDHEN, CDR2 SYDVKM. CDR3 protein: CASSLPDREQETQYF. DNA of the CDR3: TGTGCCAGCAGTTTACCCGACAGGGAACAAGAGACCCAGTACTTC. The complete variable domain, with remaining parts taken from reference TRBV28 and TRBJ2-5, reads DVKVTQSSRYLVKRTGEKVFLECVQDMDHENMFWYRQDPGLGLRLIYFSYDVKMKEKGDIPEGYSVSREKKERFSLILESASTNQTSMYLCASSLPDREQETQYFGPGTRLLVL.

This clone was observed a few times. The chain combines TRBV6-5 with TRBJ2-7, with 9 bases fitting TRBD1. From germline, CDR1 is MNHEY and CDR2 SVGAGI. V shed 0 bases and J 3 bases; nucleotides not matched to a gene: 0. There are 14 residues in the CDR3. DNA for the CDR3: TGTGCCAGCAGTTACTCGGACAGGGGCTACGAGCAGTACTTC. It specifies CASSYSDRGYEQYF.

The chain joins TRBV20-1 to TRBJ1-1; 7 bases fit TRBD1. Germline trimming cut 3 bases from V and 6 bases from J; bases unmatched to any gene: 13. Germline V gene lookup returns CDR1 DFQATT and CDR2 SNEGSKA (reference sequence). The CDR3 has 15 residues. The CDR3 protein is CSASSAARGSSEAFF. CDR3 bases: TGCAGTGCTAGTTCGGCGGCCAGGGGGTCATCTGAAGCTTTCTTT.

The chain carries TRBV5-1 and TRBJ1-1; 11 bases fit TRBD1. The germline CDR1 and CDR2 sequences are SGHRS and YFSETQ. V shed 2 bases and J 1 base; nucleotides not matched to a gene: 4. The CDR3 loop spans 16 amino acids. The CDR3 sequence is CASSFGQGARNTEAFF. The DNA for the CDR3 is TGCGCCAGCAGCTTTGGACAGGGGGCGCGGAACACTGAAGCTTTCTTT. The full variable domain, its missing parts supplied by reference TRBV5-1 and TRBJ1-1, is KAGVTQTPRYLIKTRGQQVTLSCSPISGHRSVSWYQQTPGQGLQFLFEYFSETQRNKGNFPGRFSGRQFSNSRSEMNVSTLELGDSALYLCASSFGQGARNTEAFFGQGTRLTVV.

About this clone itself: One junction end disagrees with the germline gene, perhaps due to a read error. The gene calls are TRBV7-7 and TRBJ2-7; a possible D gene is TRBD1 (6 bases). CDR1 and CDR2 (germline): SSHAT, FNYEAQ (reference sequence). The CDR3 runs 15 residues. The chain's CDR3 is CASSPKQGSSYEQYF. The CDR3 nucleotides are TGTGCTAGCAGCCCCAAACAGGGATCCTCCTACGAGCAGTACTTC.

The rearrangement uses TRBV27 and TRBJ2-3, with 10 bases identical to TRBD2. Germline loops: CDR1 MNHEY, CDR2 SMNVEV (reference sequence). The CDR3 runs to 17 residues. The V gene end was trimmed by 1 base and the J gene end by 6 bases; junction bases not matched to a gene: 10. CDR3 bases: TGTGCCAGCAGTTTATTTGGCCTAGCGGGAGTTGGGGATACGCAGTATTTT. Translated, it gives CASSLFGLAGVGDTQYF.

This rearrangement joins TRBV28 to TRBJ2-7, with 7 bases matching TRBD1. Germline V gene sequence: CDR1 MDHEN, CDR2 SYDVKM. The CDR3 loop spans 14 amino acids. With 6 bases clipped from V and 2 bases from J, the junction kept 7 bases outside the gene matches. In DNA, the CDR3 is TGTGCCAGCAGGTACGACAGGGACCCCTACGAGCAGTACTTC. Protein product: CASRYDRDPYEQYF.

V gene TRBV5-6 combines with J gene TRBJ1-2, with 9 nucleotides matching TRBD1. Germline trimming cut 0 bases from V and 7 bases from J; bases unmatched to any gene: 4. The CDR3 has 14 residues. CDR1 and CDR2 (germline): SGHDT, YYEEEE. The CDR3 reads CASSLGDRAIGYTF. The CDR3 coding sequence is TGTGCCAGCAGCTTGGGGGACAGGGCCATTGGCTACACCTTC.

This clone was counted only a few times. The DNA of the CDR3 is TGTGCCAGCAGGTCACCTGGGGGGGGAGGCTACACCTTC. Translating gives CASRSPGGGGYTF. This rearrangement joins TRBV6-5 to TRBJ1-2, with D maybe TRBD1 (5 bases). This CDR3 is 13 amino acids long. Germline V gene sequence: CDR1 MNHEY, CDR2 SVGAGI. The V gene lost 6 bases and the J gene lost 8 bases, with 16 bases spanning the gap.

This chain links TRBV5-4 with TRBJ1-2; D possibly corresponds to TRBD1 (5 bases). CDR3 length: 14 amino acids. Trimming took off 2 bases at V and 0 bases at J, with 8 bases between the two ends. Germline V CDR1 and CDR2: SGHNT, YYREEE (reference sequence). CDR3 coding DNA: TGTGCCAGCAGCTTAGACAGAGCTAACTATGGCTACACCTTC. Protein: CASSLDRANYGYTF.

The chain combines TRBV4-3 with TRBJ2-2; D unclear. The CDR3 sequence is 16 residues long. V lost 0 bases and J lost 1, with 9 bases in between. Germline V gene data show CDR1 as LGHNA and CDR2 as YSLEER. The DNA of the CDR3 is TGCGCCAGCAGCCAAGATGCCGGTCAGAACACCGGGGAGCTGTTTTTT. Amino acids: CASSQDAGQNTGELFF.